This T cell receptor (beta chain) was observed in a study of cytomegalovirus exposure and HLA in healthy donors. Study-level points and caveats: Reports indicate that TCR beta sequences accurately predicted the HLA-A and HLA-B alleles of most subjects. The productive fraction for most TCR beta V segments was about 87% or about 30% in an earlier analysis. Trimming of TCR beta V- and J-genes showed a link, identified in a later analysis, to a missense DCLRE1C variant.

In the case of this clone: Its target is not known.

The V segment lost 7 bases and the J segment 0 bases; nucleotides outside the gene matches: 5. The CDR3 runs to 15 residues. In germline, CDR1 is SGHRS, CDR2 YFSETQ. PCR primers comprised 60 Vbeta and 13 Jbeta primers. TCRdb keeps only in-frame clones here, not all; method: immunoSEQ multiplex PCR. The table has 70,000 to 80,000 clones, roughly four fifths seen once; the top ten hold 1.9%. The receptor comes from a young man in good health and CMV-seronegative. This chain joins TRBV5-1 and TRBJ2-1, with 9 bases matching TRBD2. Specimen: PBMCs. The DNA of the CDR3 is TGCGCCAGCTCCCTAGCGGGAAGCTCCTACAATGAGCAGTTCTTC. Translation: CASSLAGSSYNEQFF.